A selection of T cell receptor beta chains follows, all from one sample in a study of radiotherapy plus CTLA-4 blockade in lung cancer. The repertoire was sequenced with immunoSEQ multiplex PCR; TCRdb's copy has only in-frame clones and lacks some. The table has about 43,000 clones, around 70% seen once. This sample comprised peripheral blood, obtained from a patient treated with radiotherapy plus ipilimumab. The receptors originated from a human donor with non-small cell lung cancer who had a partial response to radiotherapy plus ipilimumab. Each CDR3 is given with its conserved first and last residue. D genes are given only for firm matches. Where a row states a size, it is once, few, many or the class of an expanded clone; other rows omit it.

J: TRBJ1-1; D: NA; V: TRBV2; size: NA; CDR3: CATQPGRENTEAFF; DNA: TGTGCCACCCAACCAGGGAGGGAGAACACTGAAGCTTTCTTT
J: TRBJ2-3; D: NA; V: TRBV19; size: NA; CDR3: CASQAKISTDTQYF; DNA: TGTGCCTCACAGGCCAAGATTAGCACAGATACGCAGTATTTT
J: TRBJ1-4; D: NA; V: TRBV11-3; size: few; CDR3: CASSFRAANEKLFF; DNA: TGTGCCAGCAGCTTCAGGGCCGCTAATGAAAAACTGTTTTTT
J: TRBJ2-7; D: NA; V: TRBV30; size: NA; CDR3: CAWSRMGLVEQYF; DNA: TGTGCCTGGAGCAGGATGGGGCTTGTCGAGCAGTACTTC
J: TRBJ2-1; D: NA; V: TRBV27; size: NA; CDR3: CASSFQGGRNEQFF; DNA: TGTGCCAGCAGTTTCCAGGGAGGCAGGAATGAGCAGTTCTTC
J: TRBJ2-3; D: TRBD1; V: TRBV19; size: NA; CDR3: CASSISPTGDADTQYF; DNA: TGTGCCAGTAGTATATCGCCCACAGGGGACGCAGATACGCAGTATTTT
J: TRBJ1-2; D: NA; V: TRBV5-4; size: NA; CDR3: CASRFPRGRGGYTF; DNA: TGTGCCAGCAGGTTCCCACGGGGCAGGGGTGGCTACACCTTC
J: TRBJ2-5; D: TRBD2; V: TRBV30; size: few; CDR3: CAWRNVRGVMRETQYF; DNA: TGTGCCTGGAGGAATGTGCGGGGGGTGATGAGAGAGACCCAGTACTTC
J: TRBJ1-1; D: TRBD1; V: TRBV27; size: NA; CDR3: CASSWRGLNTEAFF; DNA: TGTGCCAGCAGTTGGAGGGGGCTGAACACTGAAGCTTTCTTT
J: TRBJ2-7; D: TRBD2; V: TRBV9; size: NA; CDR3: CASSVGLAGGPEEQYF; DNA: TGTGCCAGCAGCGTAGGACTAGCGGGAGGGCCAGAGGAGCAGTACTTC
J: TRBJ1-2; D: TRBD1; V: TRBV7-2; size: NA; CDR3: CASSLSGDRDGYTF; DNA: TGTGCCAGCAGCTTATCAGGGGACAGGGATGGCTACACCTTC
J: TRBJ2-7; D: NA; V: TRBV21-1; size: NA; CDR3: CASSKAGAGGMRNEQYF; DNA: TGTGCCAGCAGCAAAGCCGGGGCGGGAGGGATGAGGAACGAGCAGTACTTC
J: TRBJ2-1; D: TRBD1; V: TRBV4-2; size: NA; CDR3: CASSQVATGDGNEQFF; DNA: TGTGCCAGCAGCCAAGTGGCAACAGGGGATGGAAATGAGCAGTTCTTC
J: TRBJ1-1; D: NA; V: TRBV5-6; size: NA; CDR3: CASSVTLPTTEAFF; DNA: TGTGCCAGCAGCGTGACTCTCCCAACTACTGAAGCTTTCTTT
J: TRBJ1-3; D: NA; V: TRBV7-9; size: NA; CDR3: CASSLEAGGLDTIYF; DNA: TGTGCCAGCAGCTTAGAAGCAGGAGGTTTAGACACCATATATTTT
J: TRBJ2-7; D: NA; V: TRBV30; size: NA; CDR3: CAWRRALEQYF; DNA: TGTGCCTGGAGAAGAGCTCTCGAGCAGTACTTC
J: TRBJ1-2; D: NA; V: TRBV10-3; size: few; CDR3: CAISDEVNYGYTF; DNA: TGTGCCATCAGTGACGAGGTGAACTATGGCTACACCTTC
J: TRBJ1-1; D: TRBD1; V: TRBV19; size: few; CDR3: CASSFDRGTEAFF; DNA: TGTGCCAGTAGTTTCGACAGGGGCACTGAAGCTTTCTTT
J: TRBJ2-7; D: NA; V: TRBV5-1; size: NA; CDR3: CASSLMTAAGSVYEQYF; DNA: TGCGCCAGCAGCTTAATGACAGCCGCGGGAAGCGTCTACGAGCAGTACTTC
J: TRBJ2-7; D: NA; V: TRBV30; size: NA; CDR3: CAWRYGRALYEQYF; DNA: TGTGCCTGGAGATACGGCAGGGCTCTCTACGAGCAGTACTTC
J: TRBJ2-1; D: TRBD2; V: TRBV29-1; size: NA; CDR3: CSVEIGLAGVGEQFF; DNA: TGCAGCGTTGAAATTGGTTTAGCGGGAGTGGGTGAGCAGTTCTTC
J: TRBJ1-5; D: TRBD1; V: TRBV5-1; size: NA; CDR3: CASSPGTAGQPQHF; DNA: TGCGCCAGCAGCCCGGGGACAGCAGGACAGCCCCAGCATTTT
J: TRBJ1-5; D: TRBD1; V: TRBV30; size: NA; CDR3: CAWQQGARGNQPQHF; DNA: TGTGCCTGGCAACAGGGGGCGCGGGGCAATCAGCCCCAGCATTTT
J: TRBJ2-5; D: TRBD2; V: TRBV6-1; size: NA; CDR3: CASSGLAGYQETQYF; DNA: TGTGCCAGCAGCGGACTAGCGGGCTACCAAGAGACCCAGTACTTC
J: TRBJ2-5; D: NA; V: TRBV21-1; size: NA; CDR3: CASSKASGQGSYQETQYF; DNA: TGTGCCAGCAGCAAAGCGTCGGGACAGGGGTCGTACCAAGAGACCCAGTACTTC
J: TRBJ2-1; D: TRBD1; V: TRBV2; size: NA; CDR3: CASTTGGNMNEQFF; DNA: TGTGCCAGCACTACAGGGGGCAATATGAATGAGCAGTTCTTC
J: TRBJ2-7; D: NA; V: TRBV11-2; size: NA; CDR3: CASSPSGISYEQYF; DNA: TGTGCCAGCAGCCCATCCGGGATCTCCTACGAGCAGTACTTC
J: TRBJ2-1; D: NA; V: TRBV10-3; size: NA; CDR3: CAISEPGGRHYNEQFF; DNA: TGTGCCATCAGTGAGCCTGGAGGGCGCCACTACAATGAGCAGTTCTTC
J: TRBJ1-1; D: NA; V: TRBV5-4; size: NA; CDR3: CASSRPGVNTEAFF; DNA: TGTGCCAGCAGTCGGCCAGGGGTAAATACTGAAGCTTTCTTT
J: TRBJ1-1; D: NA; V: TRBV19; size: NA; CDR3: CATATGPNTEAFF; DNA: TGTGCCACCGCGACAGGACCCAACACTGAAGCTTTCTTT
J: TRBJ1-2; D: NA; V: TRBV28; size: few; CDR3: CASSAGDNYGYTF; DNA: TGTGCCAGCAGTGCCGGGGATAACTATGGCTACACCTTC
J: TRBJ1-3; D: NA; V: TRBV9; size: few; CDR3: CASSVDGGNTIYF; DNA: TGTGCCAGCAGCGTAGACGGTGGAAACACCATATATTTT
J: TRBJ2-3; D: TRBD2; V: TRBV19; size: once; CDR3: CATRQSSGTQYF; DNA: TGTGCCACCCGGCAGTCTAGCGGGACGCAGTATTTT
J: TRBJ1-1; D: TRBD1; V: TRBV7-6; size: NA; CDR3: CASSRQGLNTEAFF; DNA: TGTGCCAGCAGCCGACAGGGCCTGAACACTGAAGCTTTCTTT
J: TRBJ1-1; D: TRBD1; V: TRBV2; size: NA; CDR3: CASSEGQGRAFF; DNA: TGTGCCAGCAGTGAAGGACAGGGCCGAGCTTTCTTT
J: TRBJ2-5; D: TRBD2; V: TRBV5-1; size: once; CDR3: CASRGLAGPLETQYF; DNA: TGCGCCAGCAGGGGCCTAGCGGGGCCTTTAGAGACCCAGTACTTC
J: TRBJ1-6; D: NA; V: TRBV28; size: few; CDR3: CASSLGGRNNSPLHF; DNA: TGTGCCAGCAGTTTGGGGGGAAGAAATAATTCACCCCTCCACTTT
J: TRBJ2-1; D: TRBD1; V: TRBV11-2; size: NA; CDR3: CASSRTGNHNEQFF; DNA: TGTGCCAGCAGCCGGACAGGGAATCACAATGAGCAGTTCTTC
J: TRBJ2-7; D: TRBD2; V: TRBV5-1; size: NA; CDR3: CASMEGLATEQYF; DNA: TGCGCCAGCATGGAGGGACTAGCGACCGAGCAGTACTTC
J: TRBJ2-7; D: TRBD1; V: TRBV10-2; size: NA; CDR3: CASSRGQATYEQYF; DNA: TGCGCCAGCAGTCGGGGACAGGCGACCTACGAGCAGTACTTC
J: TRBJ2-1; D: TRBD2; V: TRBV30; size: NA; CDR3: CAWSEKRGALYNEQFF; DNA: TGTGCCTGGAGTGAGAAGCGGGGGGCCCTCTACAATGAGCAGTTCTTC
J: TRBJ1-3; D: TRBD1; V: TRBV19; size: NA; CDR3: CASSWQGDSGNTIYF; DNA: TGTGCCAGTAGTTGGCAGGGGGACTCTGGAAACACCATATATTTT
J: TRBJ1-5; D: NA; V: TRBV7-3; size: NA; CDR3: CASSLEGSNQPQHF; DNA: TGTGCCAGCAGCTTAGAGGGAAGCAATCAGCCCCAGCATTTT
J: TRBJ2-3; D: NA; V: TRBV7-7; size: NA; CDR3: CASSLDLSATTTQYF; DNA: TGTGCTAGCAGCCTCGATCTAAGCGCCACGACTACGCAGTATTTT
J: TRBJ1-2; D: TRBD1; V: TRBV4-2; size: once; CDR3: CASSQEGPDRGYGYTF; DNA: TGTGCCAGCAGCCAAGAAGGCCCCGACAGGGGCTATGGCTACACCTTC
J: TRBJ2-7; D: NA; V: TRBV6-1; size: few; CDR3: CASASVLSYEQYF; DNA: TGTGCCAGCGCATCAGTCCTTTCCTACGAGCAGTACTTC
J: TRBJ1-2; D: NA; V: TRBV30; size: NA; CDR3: CAWSVGGLYGYTF; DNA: TGTGCCTGGAGTGTAGGCGGGCTCTATGGCTACACCTTC
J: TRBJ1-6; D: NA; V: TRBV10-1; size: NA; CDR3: CASSEGWADRLSLNSPLHF; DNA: TGCGCCAGCAGTGAGGGATGGGCAGACCGCCTCTCCTTGAATTCACCCCTCCACTTT
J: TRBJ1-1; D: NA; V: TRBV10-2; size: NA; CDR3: CASRKATDSNTEAFF; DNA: TGCGCCAGCAGGAAAGCGACAGACAGTAACACTGAAGCTTTCTTT
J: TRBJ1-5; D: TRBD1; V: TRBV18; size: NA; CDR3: CASSPRTGEYSNQPQHF; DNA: TGTGCCAGCTCACCAAGGACAGGAGAGTATAGCAATCAGCCCCAGCATTTT
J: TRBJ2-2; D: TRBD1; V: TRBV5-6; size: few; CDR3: CASSSDREWNGELFF; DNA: TGTGCCAGCAGCTCCGACAGGGAGTGGAACGGGGAGCTGTTTTTT
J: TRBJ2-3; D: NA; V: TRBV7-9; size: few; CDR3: CASSLGGLEDTQYF; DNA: TGTGCCAGCAGCTTAGGGGGGCTTGAAGATACGCAGTATTTT
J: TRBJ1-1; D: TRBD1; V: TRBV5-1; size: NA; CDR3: CASSVSGQSGTEAFF; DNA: TGCGCCAGCAGCGTGTCGGGACAGTCCGGCACTGAAGCTTTCTTT
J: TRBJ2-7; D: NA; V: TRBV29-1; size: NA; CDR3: CSVYIGSREQYF; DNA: TGCAGCGTTTATATTGGCTCTCGCGAGCAGTACTTC
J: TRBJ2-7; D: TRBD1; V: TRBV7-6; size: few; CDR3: CASSRNPGQGGYEQYF; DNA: TGTGCCAGCAGCCGCAACCCGGGACAGGGAGGGTACGAGCAGTACTTC
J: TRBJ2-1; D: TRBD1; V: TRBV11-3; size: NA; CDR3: CASSRGQGSYNEQFF; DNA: TGTGCCAGCAGCCGGGGACAGGGCTCCTACAATGAGCAGTTCTTC
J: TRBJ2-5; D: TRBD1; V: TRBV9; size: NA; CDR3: CASSRTGPETQYF; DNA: TGTGCCAGCAGCAGGACAGGGCCAGAGACCCAGTACTTC
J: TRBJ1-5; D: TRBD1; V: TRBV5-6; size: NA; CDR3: CASSLAGTGVQPQHF; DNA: TGTGCCAGCAGCTTGGCCGGGACAGGGGTCCAGCCCCAGCATTTT
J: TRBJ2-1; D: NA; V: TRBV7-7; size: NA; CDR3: CASSLAGSEEQFF; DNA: TGTGCTAGCAGCTTAGCAGGGAGTGAGGAGCAGTTCTTC